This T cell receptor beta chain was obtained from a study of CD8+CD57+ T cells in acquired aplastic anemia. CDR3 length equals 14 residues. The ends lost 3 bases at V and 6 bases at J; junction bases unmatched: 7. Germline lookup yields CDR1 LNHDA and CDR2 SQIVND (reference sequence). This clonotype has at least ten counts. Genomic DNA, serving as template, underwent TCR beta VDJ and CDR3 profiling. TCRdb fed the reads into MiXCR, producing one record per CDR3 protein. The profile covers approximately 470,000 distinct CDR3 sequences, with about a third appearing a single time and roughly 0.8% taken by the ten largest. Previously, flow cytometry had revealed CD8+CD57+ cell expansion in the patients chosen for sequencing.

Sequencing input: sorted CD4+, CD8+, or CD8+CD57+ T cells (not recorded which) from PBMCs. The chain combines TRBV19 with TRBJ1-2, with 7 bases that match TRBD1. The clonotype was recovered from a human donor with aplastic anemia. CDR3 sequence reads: CASSIDRVTHGYTF. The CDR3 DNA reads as TGTGCCAGTAGTATCGACAGGGTGACCCATGGCTACACCTTC.